One and the same sample provided the 28 T cell receptor beta chains below, sequenced in a study of cytomegalovirus exposure and HLA in healthy donors. The PCR made use of 60 Vbeta and 13 Jbeta primers. Assay: immunoSEQ multiplex PCR; the TCRdb copy retains only in-frame clones and omits some. The table includes 150,000 to 200,000 clones, 70% to 85% detected once. The specimen was PBMCs. The receptors come from a man in his late teens or twenties in good health and CMV-seronegative.

A few counts support this clone. The genes are TRBV18 and TRBJ1-2; 7 bases are a match to TRBD1. V lost 2 bases to trimming and J lost 8 bases; unmatched junction nucleotides: 5. Germline-derived CDR1 and CDR2 are KGHSH and LQKENI. The CDR3 has 13 residues. CDR3: CASSPETGSGYTF. In DNA form, the CDR3 reads TGTGCCAGCTCACCAGAGACAGGGAGCGGCTACACCTTC.

The genes are TRBV7-2 and TRBJ2-5, with a weak D call TRBD2 (6 bases). Germline-derived CDR1 and CDR2 are SGHTA and FQGNSA. Between the trimmed V and J ends, which lost 0 bases and 0 bases, there was a span of 8 bases. The CDR3 has 15 residues. DNA for the CDR3: TGTGCCAGCAGCTTAGCGGGGGGTCACCAAGAGACCCAGTACTTC. Amino acid sequence: CASSLAGGHQETQYF.

The chain recombines TRBV5-4 with TRBJ1-2; D gene uncertain. This CDR3 region has 16 residues. V shed 0 bases and J shed 0 bases, with 12 bases lying between them. Germline loops: CDR1 SGHNT, CDR2 YYREEE (reference sequence). CDR3 loop: CASSLVVRMANYGYTF. The CDR3 bases are TGTGCCAGCAGCTTGGTAGTGCGTATGGCTAACTATGGCTACACCTTC.

This sequence joins TRBV13 and TRBJ2-5, with D perhaps TRBD2 (5 bases). The CDR3 totals 12 residues. Germline CDR1 PRHDT, CDR2 FYEKMQ (reference sequence). Trimming pared 2 bases from V and 5 bases from J, leaving 6 bases between. This chain's CDR3 is CASSLRGETQYF. The CDR3 DNA follows: TGTGCCAGCAGCTTACGAGGGGAGACCCAGTACTTC.

The rearrangement links TRBV9 to TRBJ2-3; D gene ambiguous. The V end was cut by 4 bases, the J end by 4 bases, with 10 bases between. Germline CDR1 SGDLS, CDR2 YYNGEE. This CDR3 has 13 amino acids. The CDR3 region is CASSMASSDTQYF. CDR3 coding DNA: TGTGCCAGCAGCATGGCTAGTTCAGATACGCAGTATTTT.

The chain carries TRBV7-2 and TRBJ2-4; 7 nucleotides align to TRBD2. The CDR3 has 16 amino acids. Losses at the gene ends were 5 bases for V and 1 base for J; bases not matched to a gene: 8. Germline assignment: CDR1 SGHTA and CDR2 FQGNSA. In DNA, the CDR3 is TGTGCCAGCAGCCGCGCGGGAGTCGCGGCCAAAAACATTCAGTACTTC. As protein: CASSRAGVAAKNIQYF.

This clone was observed once. The V gene is TRBV19, the J gene TRBJ1-5; TRBD1 is a possible D gene (5 bases). V was trimmed by 4 bases and J by 4 bases, leaving 11 bases between them. The CDR3 runs 14 residues. The germline V gene encodes CDR1 LNHDA and CDR2 SQIVND (reference sequence). The CDR3 reads CASSTSGKNQPQHF. The CDR3 bases are TGTGCCAGTAGTACCTCAGGGAAGAATCAGCCCCAGCATTTT.

J is TRBJ2-1 and V is TRBV15; TRBD2 matches at 14 bases. This CDR3 contains 17 residues. After removal of 5 bases from V and 7 bases from J, the junction contained 10 bases not matched to a gene. The germline CDR1 and CDR2 sequences are LNHNV and YYDKDF (reference sequence). CDR3 residues: CATSVPPGLAGENEQFF. CDR3 nucleotide sequence: TGTGCCACCAGCGTTCCTCCGGGACTAGCGGGGGAGAATGAGCAGTTCTTC.

The chain uses TRBV29-1 and TRBJ2-7; 12 nucleotides align to TRBD2. V shed 7 bases and J 2 bases; nucleotides not matched to a gene: 0. The CDR3 has 12 amino acids. The germline gives CDR1 SQVTM, CDR2 ANQGSEA. The DNA of the CDR3 is TGCAGCGCTAGCGGGGGGGCCTACGAGCAGTACTTC. Amino acid sequence: CSASGGAYEQYF.

The V call is TRBV7-2, the J call TRBJ1-2; D unresolved. Looked up from germline, CDR1 is SGHTA and CDR2 is FQGNSA. The CDR3 runs 13 residues. V lost 5 bases and J 8 bases, leaving 15 bases between the germline ends. The DNA of the CDR3 is TGTGCCAGCAGCCAAGCTACAGCAGACGGCTACACCTTC. It is translated as CASSQATADGYTF.

The CDR3 nucleotides are TGTGCCAGCAGCTCGGGGGGGACTGGCAATGAGCAGTTCTTC. Residues: CASSSGGTGNEQFF. This rearrangement joins TRBV11-3 to TRBJ2-1; 8 positions agree with TRBD2. The CDR3 contains 14 residues. The V gene end was trimmed by 4 bases and the J gene end by 6 bases; junction bases not matched to a gene: 5. CDR1 SGHNT and CDR2 YENEEA come from the germline V gene.

The chain links TRBV9 to TRBJ2-7, with D possibly TRBD1 on 5 matching bases. The CDR3 runs to 15 residues. Germline V gene data show CDR1 as SGDLS and CDR2 as YYNGEE. V dropped 0 bases and J dropped 1 base, with 11 bases sitting between them. Here the CDR3 reads CASSVGAGLSYEQYF. CDR3 coding DNA: TGTGCCAGCAGCGTAGGGGCAGGGCTTTCCTACGAGCAGTACTTC.

The chain joins TRBV2 to TRBJ2-3; 11 nucleotides agree with TRBD1. The CDR3 is 16 amino acids. V dropped 4 bases and J dropped 3; count of bases not matched to a gene: 6. CDR1 SNHLY and CDR2 FYNNEI come from the germline V gene. CDR3 DNA sequence: TGTGCCAGCAGTGCCTGGACAGGGGGCCGAACAGATACGCAGTATTTT. It is translated as CASSAWTGGRTDTQYF.

The V call is TRBV25-1, the J call TRBJ1-4; TRBD1 aligns across 9 bases. The CDR3 totals 15 residues. The trim removed 4 bases at V and 5 bases at J, leaving 5 bases unmatched. The germline V gene encodes CDR1 MGHDK and CDR2 SYGVNS. The DNA for the CDR3 is TGTGCCAGCAGTGCATTGGGGACAGGGAATGAAAAACTGTTTTTT. This sequence encodes CASSALGTGNEKLFF. Using reference TRBV25-1 and TRBJ1-4 for the parts outside the CDR3, the full variable domain is EADIYQTPRYLVIGTGKKITLECSQTMGHDKMYWYQQDPGMELHLIHYSYGVNSTEKGDLSSESTVSRIRTEHFPLTLESARPSHTSQYLCASSALGTGNEKLFFGSGTQLSVL.

CDR3 nucleotides: TGTGCCAGCAGCTTAGTGGCCGGGGGAAGTTCCTACGAGCAGTACTTC. Translating gives CASSLVAGGSSYEQYF. V and J are TRBV7-6 and TRBJ2-7, with D perhaps TRBD2 (6 bases). The CDR3 loop spans 16 amino acids. Trimming took off 1 base at V and 1 base at J, with 14 bases between the two ends. Germline values: CDR1 SGHVS, CDR2 FNYEAQ.

This clone has a handful of counts. The rearrangement links TRBV29-1 to TRBJ2-3, with 9 bases matching TRBD1. The CDR3 is 12 residues long. V shed 7 bases and J 9 bases; nucleotides not matched to a gene: 8. CDR1 SQVTM and CDR2 ANQGSEA come from the germline V gene. CDR3 in DNA: TGCAGCGCCGGGACAGGGCCGACAACGCAGTATTTT. Protein sequence: CSAGTGPTTQYF.

The V and J genes are TRBV9 and TRBJ2-3; 9 bases align to TRBD2. Looked up from germline, CDR1 is SGDLS and CDR2 is YYNGEE. The junction had 2 bases not matched to a gene; V was cut back by 2 bases and J by 1 base. This CDR3 is 15 amino acids long. This chain's CDR3 is CASSVSGGGTDTQYF. The CDR3 DNA is TGTGCCAGCAGCGTTAGCGGGGGAGGCACAGATACGCAGTATTTT. Looking up the rest from reference TRBV9 and TRBJ2-3 gives the full variable domain: DSGVTQTPKHLITATGQRVTLRCSPRSGDLSVYWYQQSLDQGLQFLIQYYNGEERAKGNILERFSAQQFPDLHSELNLSSLELGDSALYFCASSVSGGGTDTQYFGPGTRLTVL.

The chain couples TRBV7-2 to TRBJ2-1; the match to TRBD2 covers 9 bases. Germline V gene lookup returns CDR1 SGHTA and CDR2 FQGNSA. The CDR3 is 14 amino acids. The J segment lost 4 bases and the V segment lost 2 bases, leaving 0 bases of the junction unmatched. The CDR3 reads CASSLLAGYNEQFF. The CDR3 DNA follows: TGTGCCAGCAGCTTACTAGCGGGATACAATGAGCAGTTCTTC.

The genes are TRBV27 and TRBJ2-1, with a tentative D call TRBD1 (5 bases). Trimming took 3 bases from V and 3 from J, leaving 9 bases between them. This CDR3 region has 14 residues. Germline CDR1 is MNHEY and CDR2 is SMNVEV (reference sequence). CDR3 region: CASSLLGDYNEQFF. The CDR3, as DNA: TGTGCCAGCAGTTTGCTAGGGGACTACAATGAGCAGTTCTTC.

J is TRBJ1-1 and V is TRBV5-4; maybe TRBD1 (5 bases). The germline gives CDR1 SGHNT, CDR2 YYREEE (reference sequence). The CDR3 is 16 amino acids. Trimming took 3 bases from V and 1 from J, leaving 16 bases between them. The CDR3 DNA reads as TGTGCCAGCAGCTCCCCCGCGACAGCTTCGAACACTGAAGCTTTCTTT. As protein: CASSSPATASNTEAFF.

V is TRBV4-3 and J is TRBJ1-5, with 7 bases fitting TRBD1. The germline V gene has CDR1 LGHNA and CDR2 YSLEER. V lost 1 base to trimming and J lost 5 bases; unmatched junction nucleotides: 11. The CDR3 contains 17 residues. CDR3 loop: CASSQGRRTGQHQPQHF. The CDR3 DNA sequence: TGCGCCAGCAGCCAAGGGAGGAGGACAGGCCAGCATCAGCCCCAGCATTTT.

This sequence joins TRBV30 and TRBJ2-7; possible D gene TRBD1, 5 bases. CDR1 is GTSNPN and CDR2 is SVGIG in the germline V gene (reference sequence). The CDR3 sequence is 11 residues long. V gave up 5 bases and J gave up 3 bases, with 8 bases separating them. CDR3 residues: CAWSQGYEQYF. In DNA, the CDR3 is TGTGCCTGGTCCCAGGGCTACGAGCAGTACTTC.

The gene calls are TRBV27 and TRBJ1-5, with TRBD1 matching 8 bases. The CDR3 runs to 15 residues. Trimming took 5 bases from V and 2 from J; bases not matched to a gene: 5. Germline loops: CDR1 MNHEY, CDR2 SMNVEV (reference sequence). CDR3 DNA: TGTGCCAGCAGTCCGACAGGGGTTGGCAATCAGCCCCAGCATTTT. Its translation: CASSPTGVGNQPQHF.

The chain is built from TRBV30 and TRBJ2-2, with a possible D match to TRBD1 (5 bases). Trimming shortened V by 4 bases and J by 5 bases, and 20 bases separated the two germline ends. Germline V CDR1 and CDR2: GTSNPN, SVGIG (reference sequence). This CDR3 has 16 amino acids. CDR3 DNA: TGTGCCTGGACCTCTCAGGGTCGGGTTGGGACCGGGGAGCTGTTTTTT. Residues: CAWTSQGRVGTGELFF.

The chain carries TRBV18 and TRBJ2-7; TRBD1 aligns across 7 bases. Trimming cost V 2 bases and J 3 bases; bases outside gene matches: 7. From germline, CDR1 is KGHSH and CDR2 LQKENI. There are 15 residues in the CDR3. The CDR3 DNA sequence: TGTGCCAGCTCACCAGAGACAGGGTCGTTCTACGAGCAGTACTTC. Translating it yields CASSPETGSFYEQYF.

The V call is TRBV27, the J call TRBJ2-7, with D tentatively TRBD2 (6 bases). V dropped 6 bases and J dropped 5 bases, with 20 bases sitting between them. The CDR3 length is 15 residues. Germline V gene sequence: CDR1 MNHEY, CDR2 SMNVEV (reference sequence). This CDR3 is CASSPGNSGVNEQYF. DNA of the CDR3: TGTGCCAGCAGCCCCGGTAATAGCGGAGTCAACGAGCAGTACTTC.

This chain uses TRBV6-5 with TRBJ2-3; TRBD2 is a possible D gene (6 bases). There are 16 residues in the CDR3. V lost 0 bases, J lost 5 bases, and 15 bases lay in between. Germline V gene data show CDR1 as MNHEY and CDR2 as SVGAGI. The chain's CDR3 is CASSYSFLARKDTQYF. The CDR3 bases are TGTGCCAGCAGTTACTCGTTTCTAGCGCGAAAAGATACGCAGTATTTT.

The J gene is TRBJ2-3, the V gene TRBV4-3; possible D gene TRBD1, 6 bases. V lost 1 base and J lost 6, with 17 bases in between. Germline assignment: CDR1 LGHNA and CDR2 YSLEER. This CDR3 region has 16 residues. As DNA, the CDR3 is TGCGCCAGCAGCCAAGGTGGGACAAATACTTTGGATACGCAGTATTTT. This gives the protein CASSQGGTNTLDTQYF.